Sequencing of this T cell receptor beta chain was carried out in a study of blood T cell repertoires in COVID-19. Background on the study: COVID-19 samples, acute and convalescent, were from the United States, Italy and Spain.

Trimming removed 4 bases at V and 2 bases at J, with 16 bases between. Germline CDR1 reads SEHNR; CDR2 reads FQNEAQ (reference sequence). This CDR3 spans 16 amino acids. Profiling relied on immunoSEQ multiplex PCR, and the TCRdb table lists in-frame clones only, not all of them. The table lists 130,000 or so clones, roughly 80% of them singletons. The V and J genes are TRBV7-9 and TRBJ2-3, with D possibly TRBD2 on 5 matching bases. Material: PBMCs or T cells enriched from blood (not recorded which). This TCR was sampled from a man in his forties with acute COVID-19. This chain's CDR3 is CASSSPSRRPTDTQYF. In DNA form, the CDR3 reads TGTGCCAGCAGCTCCCCTAGCAGACGCCCCACAGATACGCAGTATTTT.